This record covers a single T cell receptor (beta chain). The sample comes from a study of blood T cell repertoires in COVID-19. Study context: T cells, B-cell-depleted T cells, or PBMCs provided the cDNA or gDNA that served as material.

The CDR3 contains 16 residues. The germline V and J ends were trimmed by 4 bases and 0 bases, with 12 bases remaining between them. Germline lookup yields CDR1 MNHEY and CDR2 SMNVEV (reference sequence). Per the original data handling: Nucleated cell counts were estimated from reference gene primer amplification. Assay: immunoSEQ multiplex PCR; the TCRdb copy retains only in-frame clones and omits some. From that table come the V and J calls and clone size; the DNA was used to work out D and trimming. The sample has roughly 290,000 clones; around 88% are singletons. Participant-given clinical history determined each cohort assignment. Recovered status in Cohort 3 required two negative PCRs, clearance, or symptom resolution.

Sequenced: PBMCs or T cells enriched from blood (not recorded which). The TCR originated in a woman in her forties who had recovered from COVID-19. The rearrangement links TRBV27 to TRBJ2-2; D uncertain. The CDR3 reads CASSSFLRSNTGELFF. CDR3 sequence (DNA): TGTGCCAGCAGTTCCTTTTTGAGGTCGAACACCGGGGAGCTGTTTTTT.